Below, one T cell receptor (beta chain) is given with its context. Its antigen is unidentified. These data are taken from a study of T cell repertoires in cytomegalovirus infection. Overall study: Evidence of both CMV infection and a matching HLA type came from public TCR beta signatures. The study's findings and limits: Dominant in the ex vivo response were TCR beta clonotypes restricted by HLA-C and specific for CMV. Identification of carriers of CMV plus the relevant HLA was achieved through cumulative public TCR beta family frequency.

TCRdb analysed the reads with MiXCR anew, one entry per CDR3 protein. The data show around 300,000 distinct CDR3 sequences, roughly 25% seen once. The sequenced sample consisted of PBMCs. The receptor was derived from a human donor in good health (CMV status not recorded). Some clones in this sample may be carry-over from other donors' samples.

CDR3 in DNA: TGCAGTGCTAGGGACCGGGACAGGAACACCGGGGAGCTGTTTTTT. Translated: CSARDRDRNTGELFF. V usage is TRBV20-1 and J usage is TRBJ2-2, with 7 bases matching TRBD1. V shed 3 bases and J 1 base; nucleotides not matched to a gene: 5. Germline V gives CDR1 DFQATT, CDR2 SNEGSKA (reference sequence). The CDR3 has 15 residues.